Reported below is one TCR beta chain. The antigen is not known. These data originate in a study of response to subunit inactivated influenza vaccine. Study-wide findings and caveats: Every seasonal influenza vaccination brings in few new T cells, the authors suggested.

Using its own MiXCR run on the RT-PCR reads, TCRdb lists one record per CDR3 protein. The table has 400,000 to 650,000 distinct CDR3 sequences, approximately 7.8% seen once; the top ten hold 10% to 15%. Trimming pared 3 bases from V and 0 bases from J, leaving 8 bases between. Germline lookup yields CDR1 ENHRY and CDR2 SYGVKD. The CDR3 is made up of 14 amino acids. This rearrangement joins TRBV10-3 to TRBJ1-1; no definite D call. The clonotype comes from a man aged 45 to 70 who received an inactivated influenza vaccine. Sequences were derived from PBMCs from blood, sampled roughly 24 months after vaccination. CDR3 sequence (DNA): TGTGCCATCAGTGAATCCGCGATGAACACTGAAGCTTTCTTT. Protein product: CAISESAMNTEAFF.